This TCR beta chain emerged from a study of regulatory dendritic cells for organ transplantation. Study information: LPS was added to dendritic cell cultures on day 6.

Germline V CDR1 and CDR2: SGHDN, FVKESK. The CDR3 consists of 12 residues. V lost 4 bases and J 3 bases, leaving 7 bases between the germline ends. This clone was found a few times. The antigen is unknown. CFSE-labeled sorted T cells met regulatory or mature dendritic cells for around five days. This table comes from immunoSEQ multiplex PCR, and its TCRdb copy is limited to in-frame clones, with some not included. This sample has around 3,500 clones; 59% occur once, and the top ten carry approximately 22%. The sequence was obtained from a human donor in good health. The chain couples TRBV14 to TRBJ2-7, with a possible D match to TRBD1 (6 bases). The specimen sequenced was memory CD8+ T cells from blood cultured with dendritic cells. Described subset: CD45RO+ memory T cells. CDR3 sequence: CASSRQDYEQYF. The CDR3 DNA reads as TGTGCCAGCAGCCGACAGGACTACGAGCAGTACTTC.